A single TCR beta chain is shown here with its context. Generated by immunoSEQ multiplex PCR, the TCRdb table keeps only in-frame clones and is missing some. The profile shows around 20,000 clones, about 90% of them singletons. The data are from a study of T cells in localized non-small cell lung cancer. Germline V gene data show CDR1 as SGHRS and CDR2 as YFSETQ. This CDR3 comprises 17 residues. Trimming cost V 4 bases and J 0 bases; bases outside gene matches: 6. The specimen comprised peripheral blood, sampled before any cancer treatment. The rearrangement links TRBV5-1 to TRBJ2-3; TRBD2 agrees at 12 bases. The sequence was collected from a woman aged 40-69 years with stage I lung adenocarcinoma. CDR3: CASSRRLAGDSTDTQYF. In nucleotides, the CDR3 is TGCGCCAGCAGCCGTAGACTAGCGGGGGATAGCACAGATACGCAGTATTTT.